One sample yielded the 31 T cell receptor beta chains listed below, sequenced in a study of T cells in pancreatic ductal adenocarcinoma. Profiling relied on immunoSEQ multiplex PCR, and the TCRdb table lists in-frame clones only, not all of them. The repertoire holds about 4,900 clones, with approximately 90% as singletons. Selected pancreatic ductal adenocarcinoma patients had undergone surgery without neoadjuvant therapy. The sequencing sample was made of pancreatic tumor tissue. The source of these receptors is a human donor with pancreatic ductal adenocarcinoma.

In DNA, the CDR3 is TGTGCCAGCCGGCAGGGGGTAATCCATGGCTACACCTTC. It specifies CASRQGVIHGYTF. This sequence joins TRBV6-1 and TRBJ1-2, with TRBD1 identical over 7 bases. The CDR3 extends over 13 amino acids. Trimming at V came to 8 bases and at J to 6 bases, leaving 9 bases not matched to a gene. Germline V gene sequence: CDR1 MNHNS, CDR2 SASEGT.

The V and J genes are TRBV11-3 and TRBJ2-7; D may be TRBD2 (5 bases). The V end lost 3 bases, the J end lost 1 base, and 10 bases lay between the germline ends. The CDR3 is 14 amino acids. Germline CDR1 is SGHNT and CDR2 is YENEEA. CDR3 sequence (DNA): TGTGCCAGCAGCTTGGGCGGGTCGTCCTACGAGCAGTACTTC. It is translated as CASSLGGSSYEQYF.

The chain couples TRBV7-2 to TRBJ2-1; 7 positions agree with TRBD2. In germline, CDR1 is SGHTA, CDR2 FQGNSA. The CDR3 covers 14 residues. V lost 8 bases to trimming and J lost 7 bases; unmatched junction nucleotides: 11. The chain's CDR3 is CASGVAGSWNEQFF. In DNA, the CDR3 is TGTGCCAGCGGGGTAGCGGGTTCGTGGAATGAGCAGTTCTTC.

The chain combines TRBV5-1 with TRBJ2-5; the D gene is possibly TRBD2 (5 bases). Germline CDR1 reads SGHRS; CDR2 reads YFSETQ. The CDR3 is 14 residues long. V was trimmed by 2 bases and J by 2 bases, leaving 10 bases between them. The CDR3 sequence is CASSFSAVQETQYF. DNA of the CDR3: TGCGCCAGCAGCTTTTCAGCGGTACAAGAGACCCAGTACTTC.

The chain has TRBV7-3 and TRBJ2-2; D gene unclear. Germline lookup yields CDR1 SGHTA and CDR2 FQGTGA. Trimming removed 10 bases at V and 8 bases at J, with 20 bases between. This CDR3 has 14 amino acids. The CDR3 DNA is TGTGCCATCCTACCGGGTACGATGTGGGGGGAGCTGTTTTTT. Residues: CAILPGTMWGELFF.

The chain is built from TRBV19 and TRBJ2-2, with D unresolved. V gave up 5 bases and J gave up 0 bases, with 7 bases separating them. This CDR3 is 14 amino acids long. Germline CDR1 LNHDA, CDR2 SQIVND (reference sequence). The CDR3 here is CASSSIANTGELFF. DNA of the CDR3: TGTGCCAGTAGTTCGATTGCGAACACCGGGGAGCTGTTTTTT.

The rearrangement uses TRBV27 and TRBJ2-5, with D maybe TRBD1 (6 bases). Germline-derived CDR1 and CDR2 are MNHEY and SMNVEV (reference sequence). Trimming stripped 9 bases from V and 5 bases from J, with 16 bases between. This CDR3 spans 13 amino acids. Here the CDR3 DNA reads TGTGCCAGTCCTCGTGGGGGCAGGGAGACCCAGTACTTC. Residues: CASPRGGRETQYF.

The V and J genes are TRBV2 and TRBJ2-1; 9 nucleotides agree with TRBD2. CDR3 length equals 15 residues. The J segment lost 7 bases and the V segment lost 5 bases, leaving 9 bases of the junction unmatched. Germline values: CDR1 SNHLY, CDR2 FYNNEI. The CDR3 region is CASSPTGTSRNEQFF. The DNA of the CDR3 is TGTGCCAGCAGTCCCACCGGGACTAGCCGTAATGAGCAGTTCTTC.

The chain uses TRBV5-1 and TRBJ1-2; no clear D. Germline V gene lookup returns CDR1 SGHRS and CDR2 YFSETQ. V lost 0 bases, J lost 0 bases, and 6 bases lay in between. The CDR3 sequence is 14 residues long. The CDR3 region has the DNA TGCGCCAGCAGCTTGGAGGCCTCTAACTATGGCTACACCTTC. Amino acid sequence: CASSLEASNYGYTF.

CDR3 region: CASSLGGYQPQHF. The CDR3 DNA follows: TGTGCCAGCAGCTTAGGGGGTTATCAGCCCCAGCATTTT. The chain uses TRBV7-2 and TRBJ1-5; D call uncertain. There are 13 residues in the CDR3. Deletions cut 1 base from V and 5 bases from J, with 6 bases between. From germline, CDR1 is SGHTA and CDR2 FQGNSA. The whole variable domain, remainder taken from reference TRBV7-2 and TRBJ1-5, is GAGVSQSPSNKVTEKGKDVELRCDPISGHTALYWYRQSLGQGLEFLIYFQGNSAPDKSGLPSDRFSAERTGGSVSTLTIQRTQQEDSAVYLCASSLGGYQPQHFGDGTRLSIL.

CDR3 residues: CASMPAPANYGYTF. Written as DNA, the CDR3 is TGTGCCAGTATGCCGGCCCCAGCTAACTATGGCTACACCTTC. The chain joins TRBV19 to TRBJ1-2; D is unclear. CDR1 is LNHDA and CDR2 is SQIVND in the germline V gene (reference sequence). V was cut by 7 bases and J by 0 bases, with 12 bases left in between. The CDR3 sequence is 14 residues long.

The chain is built from TRBV9 and TRBJ2-2; tentatively, D is TRBD1 (6 bases). V was shortened by 5 bases and J by 2 bases, with 10 bases between the two germline ends. The CDR3 totals 14 residues. From germline, CDR1 is SGDLS and CDR2 YYNGEE. The CDR3 DNA reads TGTGCCAGCAGACCGGACAGAAACACCGGGGAGCTGTTTTTT. Its protein product is CASRPDRNTGELFF.

The V and J genes are TRBV28 and TRBJ2-3; 8 bases align to TRBD2. CDR3 length equals 17 residues. CDR1 MDHEN and CDR2 SYDVKM come from the germline V gene. Germline trimming cut 2 bases from V and 0 bases from J; bases unmatched to any gene: 7. CDR3 sequence: CASSLPLAGRSTDTQYF. CDR3 DNA sequence: TGTGCCAGCAGTTTACCCCTAGCGGGCCGGAGCACAGATACGCAGTATTTT.

V and J are TRBV29-1 and TRBJ2-1; TRBD2 matches at 10 bases. Germline values: CDR1 SQVTM, CDR2 ANQGSEA. The CDR3 is 14 residues long. V was pared by 5 bases and J by 5 bases, with 6 bases of the junction left unmatched. The CDR3: CSVLAGGYNNEQFF. CDR3 DNA: TGCAGCGTTTTAGCGGGAGGTTACAACAATGAGCAGTTCTTC.

This clone has more than one count but fewer than ten. The chain links TRBV6-5 to TRBJ2-6; no clear D gene. This CDR3 contains 15 residues. V lost 6 bases, J lost 0 bases, and 9 bases lay in between. CDR1 is MNHEY, CDR2 SVGAGI, per germline. The CDR3 region is CASSRSHSGANVLTF. CDR3 in DNA: TGTGCCAGCAGCCGAAGTCACTCTGGGGCCAACGTCCTGACTTTC.

The chain uses TRBV5-6 and TRBJ2-7, with D possibly matching TRBD1 (6 bases). Germline assignment: CDR1 SGHDT and CDR2 YYEEEE. The CDR3 runs to 14 residues. V lost 7 bases and J lost 2, with 16 bases in between. The CDR3, as DNA: TGTGCCAGCCATTCAAGACAGGTCGCCTACGAGCAGTACTTC. Residues: CASHSRQVAYEQYF.

The rearrangement joins TRBV11-2 to TRBJ2-3; 10 bases fit TRBD2. With V trimmed by 4 bases and J by 0 bases, 4 bases remained unmatched. CDR3 size: 16 residues. In germline, CDR1 is SGHAT, CDR2 FQNNGV. The chain's CDR3 is CASSSGAGGSTDTQYF. In nucleotides, the CDR3 is TGTGCCAGCAGCTCGGGAGCGGGAGGGAGCACAGATACGCAGTATTTT.

The rearrangement links TRBV4-1 to TRBJ2-7, with unresolved D. Germline V CDR1 and CDR2: MGHRA, YSYEKL. Deletions cut 5 bases from V and 6 bases from J, with 11 bases between. The CDR3 runs to 12 residues. The CDR3 reads CASSSRRSEQYF. The CDR3 region has the DNA TGCGCCAGCAGCAGCCGGCGTAGCGAGCAGTACTTC.

V usage is TRBV6-5 and J usage is TRBJ2-7, with a possible D match to TRBD2 (5 bases). With 0 bases removed from V and 3 bases from J, the gap between germline ends came to 15 bases. The CDR3 consists of 16 residues. Germline V gene lookup returns CDR1 MNHEY and CDR2 SVGAGI. The CDR3, as DNA: TGTGCCAGCAGTTACTCGACTTCAGCCGGGGACTACGAGCAGTACTTC. This codes for CASSYSTSAGDYEQYF.

The V gene is TRBV11-2, the J gene TRBJ1-3; 12 bases fit TRBD1. Germline V gene lookup returns CDR1 SGHAT and CDR2 FQNNGV. V dropped 5 bases and J dropped 4; count of bases not matched to a gene: 3. The CDR3 spans 15 residues. The CDR3 reads CASSPGQGAGNTIYF. As DNA, the CDR3 is TGTGCCAGCAGCCCGGGACAGGGGGCGGGAAACACCATATATTTT.

The chain links TRBV4-3 to TRBJ2-1, with TRBD2 matching 15 bases. CDR3 size: 14 residues. Germline values: CDR1 LGHNA, CDR2 YSLEER. V lost 0 bases, J lost 16 bases, and 4 bases stayed unmatched. The chain's CDR3 is CASSQDGTSGRLFF. The CDR3 region has the DNA TGCGCCAGCAGCCAAGATGGGACTAGCGGGAGGTTATTCTTC.

V gene TRBV19 combines with J gene TRBJ1-5, with a weak D call TRBD1 (5 bases). CDR3 length: 16 residues. Trimming took off 3 bases at V and 3 bases at J, with 15 bases between the two ends. Germline CDR1 is LNHDA and CDR2 is SQIVND (reference sequence). The CDR3 DNA follows: TGTGCCAGTAGTATCGCATCCAACAGGAACAATCAGCCCCAGCATTTT. Amino acids: CASSIASNRNNQPQHF.

V usage is TRBV7-8 and J usage is TRBJ1-2; TRBD1 aligns across 10 bases. CDR3 length: 17 residues. CDR1 is SGHVS and CDR2 is FQNEAQ in the germline V gene. Trimming took 1 base from V and 2 from J; bases not matched to a gene: 7. CDR3 loop: CASSLGSGTGANYGYTF. Here the CDR3 DNA reads TGTGCCAGCAGCTTAGGATCGGGGACAGGGGCCAACTATGGCTACACCTTC.

The rearrangement joins TRBV10-3 to TRBJ2-5; D may be TRBD1 (6 bases). The CDR3 spans 13 residues. Germline CDR1 reads ENHRY; CDR2 reads SYGVKD. Trimming cost V 3 bases and J 5 bases, with 10 bases left between them. CDR3 loop: CAISEGRGETQYF. As DNA, the CDR3 is TGTGCCATCAGTGAAGGAAGGGGGGAGACCCAGTACTTC.

The chain carries TRBV9 and TRBJ2-7; TRBD1 matches 7 bases. V dropped 4 bases and J dropped 3; count of bases not matched to a gene: 10. The germline V gene encodes CDR1 SGDLS and CDR2 YYNGEE. This CDR3 has 15 amino acids. CDR3 nucleotides: TGTGCCAGCAGCAAATCCGGGACAGATATCTACGAGCAGTACTTC. This translates into CASSKSGTDIYEQYF.

The chain uses TRBV19 and TRBJ1-2, with D unclear. Trimming removed 2 bases from V and 4 bases from J, with 11 bases in between. CDR3 length: 14 residues. Germline loops: CDR1 LNHDA, CDR2 SQIVND (reference sequence). The CDR3 here is CASSIQPDSYGYTF. The CDR3 DNA reads as TGTGCCAGTAGTATACAGCCGGATTCCTATGGCTACACCTTC.

The J gene is TRBJ2-7, the V gene TRBV2; TRBD1 agrees at 8 bases. There are 15 residues in the CDR3. Germline-derived CDR1 and CDR2 are SNHLY and FYNNEI. V lost 4 bases to trimming and J lost 1 base; unmatched junction nucleotides: 6. CDR3 amino acids: CASSAGTGPSYEQYF. The CDR3 bases are TGTGCCAGCAGTGCCGGGACAGGACCTTCCTACGAGCAGTACTTC.

CDR3 DNA: TGTGCCACCAGCTTACGAACAGTTTACTCGAACACCGGGGAGCTGTTTTTT. It translates to CATSLRTVYSNTGELFF. The chain has TRBV15 and TRBJ2-2, with no clear D. Germline values: CDR1 LNHNV, CDR2 YYDKDF (reference sequence). The CDR3 covers 17 residues. Trimming shortened V by 5 bases and J by 0 bases, and 16 bases separated the two germline ends. Full variable domain (outside the CDR3, taken from reference TRBV15 and TRBJ2-2): DAMVIQNPRYQVTQFGKPVTLSCSQTLNHNVMYWYQQKSSQAPKLLFHYYDKDFNNEADTPDNFQSRRPNTSFCFLDIRSPGLGDTAMYLCATSLRTVYSNTGELFFGEGSRLTVL.

The chain joins TRBV5-6 to TRBJ2-7; D not resolved. V lost 4 bases to trimming and J lost 3 bases, with 5 bases between them. Germline V lookup: CDR1 SGHDT, CDR2 YYEEEE. This CDR3 has 11 amino acids. The CDR3 nucleotides read TGTGCCAGCAGCCGGTTCTACGAGCAGTACTTC. Translating gives CASSRFYEQYF. Full variable domain (missing parts from reference TRBV5-6 and TRBJ2-7): DAGVTQSPTHLIKTRGQQVTLRCSPKSGHDTVSWYQQALGQGPQFIFQYYEEEERQRGNFPDRFSGHQFPNYSSELNVNALLLGDSALYLCASSRFYEQYFGPGTRLTVT.

This chain uses TRBV19 with TRBJ1-1; TRBD1 is a possible D gene (5 bases). The CDR3 covers 13 residues. Per germline, CDR1 LNHDA and CDR2 SQIVND (reference sequence). V was clipped by 8 bases and J by 7 bases, with 17 bases between them. The CDR3 region is CASRDWTISEAFF. DNA for the CDR3: TGTGCCAGTCGGGATTGGACAATCAGTGAAGCTTTCTTT.

This clone appeared a few times. The rearrangement joins TRBV6-1 to TRBJ1-2; D is uncertain. The V gene's germline CDR1 is MNHNS and CDR2 SASEGT. There are 15 residues in the CDR3. V shed 2 bases and J shed 8 bases, with 18 bases lying between them. CDR3 amino acids: CASSEMRAPGEGYTF. The DNA of the CDR3 is TGTGCCAGCAGTGAAATGAGGGCCCCCGGGGAAGGCTACACCTTC.